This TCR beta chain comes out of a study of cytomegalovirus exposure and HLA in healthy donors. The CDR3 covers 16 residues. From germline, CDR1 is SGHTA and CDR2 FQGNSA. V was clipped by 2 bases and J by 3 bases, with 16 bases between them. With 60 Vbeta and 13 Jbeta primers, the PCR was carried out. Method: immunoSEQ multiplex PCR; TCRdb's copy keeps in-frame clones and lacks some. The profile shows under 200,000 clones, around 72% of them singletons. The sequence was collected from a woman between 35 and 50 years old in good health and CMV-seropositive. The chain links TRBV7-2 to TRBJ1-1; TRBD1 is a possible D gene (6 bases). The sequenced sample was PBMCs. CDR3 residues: CASSLTQQGFYTEAFF. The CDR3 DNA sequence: TGTGCCAGCAGCTTAACCCAACAGGGCTTCTACACTGAAGCTTTCTTT.